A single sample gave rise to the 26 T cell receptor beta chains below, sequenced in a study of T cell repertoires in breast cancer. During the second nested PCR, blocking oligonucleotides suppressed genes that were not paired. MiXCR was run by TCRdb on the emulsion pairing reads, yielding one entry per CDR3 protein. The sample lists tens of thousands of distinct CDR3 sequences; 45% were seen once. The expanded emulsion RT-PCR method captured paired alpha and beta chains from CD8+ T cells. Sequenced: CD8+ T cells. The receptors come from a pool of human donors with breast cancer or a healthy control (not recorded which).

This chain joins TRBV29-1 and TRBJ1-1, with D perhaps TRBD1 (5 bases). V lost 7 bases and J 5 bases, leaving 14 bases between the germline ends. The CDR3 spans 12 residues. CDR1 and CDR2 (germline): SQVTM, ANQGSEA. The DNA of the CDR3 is TGCAGCGCTGGGACGAGGGTAACTGAAGCTTTCTTT. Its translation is CSAGTRVTEAFF. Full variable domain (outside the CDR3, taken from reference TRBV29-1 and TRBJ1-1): SAVISQKPSRDICQRGTSLTIQCQVDSQVTMMFWYRQQPGQSLTLIATANQGSEATYESGFVIDKFPISRPNLTFSTLTVSNMSPEDSSIYLCSAGTRVTEAFFGQGTRLTVV.

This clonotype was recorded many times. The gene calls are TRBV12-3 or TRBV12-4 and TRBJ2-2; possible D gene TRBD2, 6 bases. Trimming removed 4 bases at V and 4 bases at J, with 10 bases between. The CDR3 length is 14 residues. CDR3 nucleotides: TGTGCCAGCAGTTGGGGACTTGTCACCGGGGAGCTGTTTTTT. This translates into CASSWGLVTGELFF.

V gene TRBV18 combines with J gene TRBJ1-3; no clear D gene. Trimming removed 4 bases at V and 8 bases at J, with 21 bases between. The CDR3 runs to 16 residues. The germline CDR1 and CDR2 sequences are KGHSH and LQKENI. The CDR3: CASSRGSTRAGDTIYF. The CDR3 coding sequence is TGTGCCAGCTCACGGGGATCAACAAGGGCTGGCGACACCATATATTTT.

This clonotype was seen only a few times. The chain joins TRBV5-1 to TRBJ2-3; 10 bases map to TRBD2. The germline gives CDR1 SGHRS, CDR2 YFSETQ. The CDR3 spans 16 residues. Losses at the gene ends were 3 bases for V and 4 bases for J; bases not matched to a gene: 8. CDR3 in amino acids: CASSSGLAAGSDTQYF. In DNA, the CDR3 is TGCGCCAGCAGCTCCGGACTAGCGGCAGGGTCAGATACGCAGTATTTT. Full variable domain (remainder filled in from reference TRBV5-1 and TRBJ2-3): KAGVTQTPRYLIKTRGQQVTLSCSPISGHRSVSWYQQTPGQGLQFLFEYFSETQRNKGNFPGRFSGRQFSNSRSEMNVSTLELGDSALYLCASSSGLAAGSDTQYFGPGTRLTVL.

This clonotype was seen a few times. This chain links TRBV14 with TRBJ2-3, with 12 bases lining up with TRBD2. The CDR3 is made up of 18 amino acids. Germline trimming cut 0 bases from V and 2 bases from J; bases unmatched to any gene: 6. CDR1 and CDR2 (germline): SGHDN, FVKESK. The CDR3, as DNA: TGTGCCAGCAGCCAAGATCCGACTAGCGGGAGAACCACAGATACGCAGTATTTT. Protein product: CASSQDPTSGRTTDTQYF.

Here the CDR3 DNA reads TGTGCCAGCAGCTTAGTAGCTAGCACAGATACGCAGTATTTT. Translation gives CASSLVASTDTQYF. This rearrangement joins TRBV7-6 to TRBJ2-3; the D is unclear. The germline CDR1 and CDR2 sequences are SGHVS and FNYEAQ. The CDR3 covers 14 residues. Trimming took off 1 base at V and 0 bases at J, with 5 bases between the two ends.

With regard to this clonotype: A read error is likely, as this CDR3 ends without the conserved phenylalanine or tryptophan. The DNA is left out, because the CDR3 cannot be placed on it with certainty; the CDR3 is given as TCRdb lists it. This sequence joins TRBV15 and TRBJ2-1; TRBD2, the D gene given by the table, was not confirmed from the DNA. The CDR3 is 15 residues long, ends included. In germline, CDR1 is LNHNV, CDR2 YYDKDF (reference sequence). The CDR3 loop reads CATSRDSGRPNERFL.

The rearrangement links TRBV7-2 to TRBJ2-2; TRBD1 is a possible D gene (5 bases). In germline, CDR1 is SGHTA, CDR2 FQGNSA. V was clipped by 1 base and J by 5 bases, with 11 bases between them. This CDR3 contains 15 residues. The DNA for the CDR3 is TGTGCCAGCAGCTTAGGGACAATCTCTACCGGGGAGCTGTTTTTT. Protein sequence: CASSLGTISTGELFF. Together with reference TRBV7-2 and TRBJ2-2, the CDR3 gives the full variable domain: GAGVSQSPSNKVTEKGKDVELRCDPISGHTALYWYRQSLGQGLEFLIYFQGNSAPDKSGLPSDRFSAERTGGSVSTLTIQRTQQEDSAVYLCASSLGTISTGELFFGEGSRLTVL.

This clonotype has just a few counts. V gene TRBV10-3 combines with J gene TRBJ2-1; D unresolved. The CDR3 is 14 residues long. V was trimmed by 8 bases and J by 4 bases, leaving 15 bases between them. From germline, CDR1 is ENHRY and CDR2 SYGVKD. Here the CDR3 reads CAIGPPGTYNEQFF. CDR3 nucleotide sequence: TGTGCCATCGGGCCTCCGGGTACTTACAATGAGCAGTTCTTC.

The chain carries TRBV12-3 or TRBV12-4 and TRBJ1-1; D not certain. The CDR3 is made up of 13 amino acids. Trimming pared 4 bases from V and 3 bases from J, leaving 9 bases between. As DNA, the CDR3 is TGTGCCAGCAGTTGGTGGGTTGACACTGAAGCTTTCTTT. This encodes CASSWWVDTEAFF.

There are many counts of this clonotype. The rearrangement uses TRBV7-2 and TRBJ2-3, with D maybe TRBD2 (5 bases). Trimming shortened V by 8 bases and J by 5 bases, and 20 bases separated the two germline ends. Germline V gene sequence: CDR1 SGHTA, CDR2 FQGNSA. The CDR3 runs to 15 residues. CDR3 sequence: CASRRTPAGGDTQYF. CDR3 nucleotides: TGTGCCAGCCGTAGAACACCGGCCGGAGGAGATACGCAGTATTTT.

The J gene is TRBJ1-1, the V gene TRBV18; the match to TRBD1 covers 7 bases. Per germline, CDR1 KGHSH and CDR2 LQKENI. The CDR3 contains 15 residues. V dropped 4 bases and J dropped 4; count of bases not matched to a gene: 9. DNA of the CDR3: TGTGCCAGCTCACAAATACAGGGGTCGGGCACTGAAGCTTTCTTT. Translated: CASSQIQGSGTEAFF.

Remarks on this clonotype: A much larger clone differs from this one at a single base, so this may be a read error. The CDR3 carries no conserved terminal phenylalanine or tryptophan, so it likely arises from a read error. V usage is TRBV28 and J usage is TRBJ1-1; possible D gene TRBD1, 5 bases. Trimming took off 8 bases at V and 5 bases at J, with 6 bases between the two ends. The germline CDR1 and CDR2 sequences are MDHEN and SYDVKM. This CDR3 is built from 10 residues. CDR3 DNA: TGTGCCAGCGAGGGGACTGAAGCTTTCCTT. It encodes CASEGTEAFL.

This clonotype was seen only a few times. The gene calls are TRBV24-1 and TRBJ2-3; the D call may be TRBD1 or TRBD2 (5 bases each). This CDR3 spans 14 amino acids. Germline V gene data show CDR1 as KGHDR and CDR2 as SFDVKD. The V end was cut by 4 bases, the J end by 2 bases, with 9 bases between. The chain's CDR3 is CATSEPGTTDTQYF. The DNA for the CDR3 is TGTGCCACCAGTGAGCCCGGGACCACAGATACGCAGTATTTT.

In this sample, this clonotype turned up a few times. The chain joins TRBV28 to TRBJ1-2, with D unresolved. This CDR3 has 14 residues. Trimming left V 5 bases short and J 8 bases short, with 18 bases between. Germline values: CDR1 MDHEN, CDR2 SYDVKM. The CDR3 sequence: CASSPWTSSGGYTF. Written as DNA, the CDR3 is TGTGCCAGCAGTCCCTGGACCAGTTCGGGAGGCTACACCTTC.

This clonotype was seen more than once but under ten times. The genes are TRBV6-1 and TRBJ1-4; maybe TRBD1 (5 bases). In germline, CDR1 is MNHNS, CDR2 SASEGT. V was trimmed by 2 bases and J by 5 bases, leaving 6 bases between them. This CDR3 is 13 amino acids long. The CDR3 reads CASSEWGNEKLFF. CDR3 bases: TGTGCCAGCAGTGAATGGGGGAATGAAAAACTGTTTTTT.

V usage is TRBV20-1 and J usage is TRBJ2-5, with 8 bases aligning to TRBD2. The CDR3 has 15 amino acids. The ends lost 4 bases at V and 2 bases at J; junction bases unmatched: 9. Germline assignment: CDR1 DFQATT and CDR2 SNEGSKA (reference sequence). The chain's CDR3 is CSANSVAGLQETQYF. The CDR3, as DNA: TGCAGTGCTAATTCGGTAGCGGGACTTCAAGAGACCCAGTACTTC.

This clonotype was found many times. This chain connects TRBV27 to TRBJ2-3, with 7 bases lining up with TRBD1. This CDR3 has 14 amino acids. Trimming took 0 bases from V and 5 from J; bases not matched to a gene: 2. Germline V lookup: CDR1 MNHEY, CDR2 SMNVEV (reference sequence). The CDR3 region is CASSLSQGLDTQYF. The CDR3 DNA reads TGTGCCAGCAGTTTATCACAGGGGTTAGATACGCAGTATTTT.

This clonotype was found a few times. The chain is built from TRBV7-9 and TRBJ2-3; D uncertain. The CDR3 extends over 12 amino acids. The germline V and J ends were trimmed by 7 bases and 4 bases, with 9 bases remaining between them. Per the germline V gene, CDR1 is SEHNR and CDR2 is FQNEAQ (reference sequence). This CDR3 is CASTRSPDTQYF. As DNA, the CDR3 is TGTGCCAGCACTCGTTCGCCAGATACGCAGTATTTT.

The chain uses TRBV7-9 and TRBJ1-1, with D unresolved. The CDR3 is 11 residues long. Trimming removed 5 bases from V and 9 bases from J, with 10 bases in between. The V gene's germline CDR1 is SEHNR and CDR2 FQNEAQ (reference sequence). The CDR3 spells CASSHESKAFF. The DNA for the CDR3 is TGTGCCAGCAGCCATGAATCGAAAGCTTTCTTT.

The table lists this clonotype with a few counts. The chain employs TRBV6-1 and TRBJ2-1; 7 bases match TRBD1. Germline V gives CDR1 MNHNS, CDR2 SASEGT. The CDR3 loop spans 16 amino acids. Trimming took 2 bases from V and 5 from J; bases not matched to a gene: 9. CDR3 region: CASSEWLRGPHNEQFF. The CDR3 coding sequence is TGTGCCAGCAGTGAATGGTTGAGGGGGCCTCACAATGAGCAGTTCTTC.

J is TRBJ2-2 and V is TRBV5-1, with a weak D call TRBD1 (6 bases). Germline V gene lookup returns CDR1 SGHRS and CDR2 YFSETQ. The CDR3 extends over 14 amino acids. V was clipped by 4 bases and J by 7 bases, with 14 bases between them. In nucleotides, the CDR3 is TGCGCCAGCAGCAGGGAGACAGGCTACGGGGAGCTGTTTTTT. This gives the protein CASSRETGYGELFF.

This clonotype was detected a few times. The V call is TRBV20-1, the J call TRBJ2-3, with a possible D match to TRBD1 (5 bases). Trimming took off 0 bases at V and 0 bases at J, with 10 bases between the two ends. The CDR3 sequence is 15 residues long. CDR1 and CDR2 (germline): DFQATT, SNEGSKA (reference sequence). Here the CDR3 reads CSARDPRQSTDTQYF. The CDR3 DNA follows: TGCAGTGCTAGAGATCCCCGACAGAGCACAGATACGCAGTATTTT.

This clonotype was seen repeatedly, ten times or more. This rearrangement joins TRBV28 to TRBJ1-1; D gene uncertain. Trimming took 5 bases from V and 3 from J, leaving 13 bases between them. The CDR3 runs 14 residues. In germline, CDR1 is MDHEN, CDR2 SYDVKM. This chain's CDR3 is CASSTTPRDTEAFF. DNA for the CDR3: TGTGCCAGCAGTACGACCCCTCGGGACACTGAAGCTTTCTTT.

This CDR3 is CATGPTYNSPLHF. CDR3 DNA: TGTGCTACAGGGCCCACTTATAATTCACCCCTCCACTTT. The rearrangement uses TRBV12-5 and TRBJ1-6; TRBD1 is a possible D gene (5 bases). The V end was cut by 10 bases, the J end by 4 bases, with 11 bases between. The CDR3 runs 13 residues. CDR1 LGHNT and CDR2 FRNRAP come from the germline V gene.

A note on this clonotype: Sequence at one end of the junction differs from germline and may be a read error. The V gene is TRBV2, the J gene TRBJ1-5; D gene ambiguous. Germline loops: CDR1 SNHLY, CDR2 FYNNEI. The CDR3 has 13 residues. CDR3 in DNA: TGTGCCGGCAGTGGGCAGATAAATCAGCCCCAGCATTTT. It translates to CAGSGQINQPQHF. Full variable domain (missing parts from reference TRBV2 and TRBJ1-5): EPEVTQTPSHQVTQMGQEVILRCVPISNHLYFYWYRQILGQKVEFLVSFYNNEISEKSEIFDDQFSVERPDGSNFTLKIRSTKLEDSAMYFCAGSGQINQPQHFGDGTRLSIL.